The present TCR beta chain was sequenced within a study of beta chain features in type 1 diabetes. Study-level information: Age, gender, cell numbers and subset yield matched between patients and controls. Study results and caveats: Comparison showed that naive, central memory and Treg TCRB repertoires appeared more similar among patients than among healthy donors. When Type 1 diabetes patients were examined, their TCRB CDR3s proved moderately but significantly shorter in all four CD4+ subsets.

Expressed TCRB transcripts were sequenced because the isolated RNA had all been reverse transcribed beforehand. About 3.7 million reads per sample were averaged for naive, central memory and regulatory samples. The table came from immunoSEQ multiplex PCR; TCRdb's copy has only in-frame clones and leaves some out. The table includes about 400,000 clones, over 10% detected once. Remarks on this clone: Its antigen is still unknown.

It was via CD45RO/CCR7/CD25/CD127/CD95/CD27 that CD4+ naive, central memory, regulatory and stem cell-like memory cells were sorted. The germline gives CDR1 SGHNT, CDR2 YYREEE (reference sequence). CDR3 length: 16 residues. With 1 base removed from V and 5 bases from J, the gap between germline ends came to 17 bases. The chain joins TRBV5-4 to TRBJ2-3; weak D call: TRBD1 (6 bases). This TCR was sampled from a woman between 18 and 29 years old with type 1 diabetes. The sequencing input was naive CD4+ T cells from blood. The CDR3 DNA sequence: TGTGCCAGCAGCTTGCCCGGGACATCAAAACGAGATACGCAGTATTTT. This gives the protein CASSLPGTSKRDTQYF. The full variable domain, in which reference TRBV5-4 and TRBJ2-3 provide the parts outside the CDR3, is ETGVTQSPTHLIKTRGQQVTLRCSSQSGHNTVSWYQQALGQGPQFIFQYYREEENGRGNFPPRFSGLQFPNYSSELNVNALELDDSALYLCASSLPGTSKRDTQYFGPGTRLTVL.